The 4 T cell receptor beta chains below come from one sample, sequenced in a study of cytomegalovirus exposure and HLA in healthy donors. This PCR relied on a set of 60 Vbeta primers and 13 Jbeta primers. TCRdb's copy holds only in-frame clones and misses some; the assay was immunoSEQ multiplex PCR. The sample comprises some 200,000 clones, approximately 78% of which are singletons, and 6% to 8% rests with the top ten. What was sequenced was PBMCs. The receptors here all came from a woman between 50 and 59 years old in good health and CMV-seropositive.

A few counts support this clone. V gene TRBV5-1 combines with J gene TRBJ2-5, with 14 bases fitting TRBD2. J gave up 1 base and V 0 bases, and 2 bases lay outside the gene matches. CDR3 length: 17 amino acids. Germline values: CDR1 SGHRS, CDR2 YFSETQ. For the CDR3, the DNA is TGCGCCAGCAGCTTGGTCGGGACTAGCGGGGGCCAAGAGACCCAGTACTTC. Its translation is CASSLVGTSGGQETQYF.

The chain has TRBV28 and TRBJ1-2; D is ambiguous. Germline CDR1 is MDHEN and CDR2 is SYDVKM. The CDR3 loop spans 13 amino acids. Trimming shortened V by 5 bases and J by 3 bases, and 10 bases separated the two germline ends. CDR3 loop: CASSAVSHYGYTF. Written as DNA, the CDR3 is TGTGCCAGCAGTGCGGTATCCCACTATGGCTACACCTTC.

On this clone: The junction departs from the called germline gene at one end, perhaps through a read error. The gene calls are TRBV10-3 and TRBJ1-1, with a weak D call TRBD1 (5 bases). This CDR3 is 13 amino acids long. From germline, CDR1 is ENHRY and CDR2 SYGVKD. The CDR3 region has the DNA TGTGCCATCAGTGCACAGGATTACACGGAAGCTTTCTTT. Translated: CAISAQDYTEAFF.

This clone has a single count. CDR3 sequence (DNA): TGTGCCAGTACCGGGACAGGCGAGATTGCTAATGAAAAACTGTTTTTT. Translating gives CASTGTGEIANEKLFF. The J gene is TRBJ1-4, the V gene TRBV19; the match to TRBD1 covers 8 bases. Trimming at V came to 7 bases and at J to 3 bases, leaving 10 bases not matched to a gene. Germline loops: CDR1 LNHDA, CDR2 SQIVND (reference sequence). The CDR3 length is 16 residues.